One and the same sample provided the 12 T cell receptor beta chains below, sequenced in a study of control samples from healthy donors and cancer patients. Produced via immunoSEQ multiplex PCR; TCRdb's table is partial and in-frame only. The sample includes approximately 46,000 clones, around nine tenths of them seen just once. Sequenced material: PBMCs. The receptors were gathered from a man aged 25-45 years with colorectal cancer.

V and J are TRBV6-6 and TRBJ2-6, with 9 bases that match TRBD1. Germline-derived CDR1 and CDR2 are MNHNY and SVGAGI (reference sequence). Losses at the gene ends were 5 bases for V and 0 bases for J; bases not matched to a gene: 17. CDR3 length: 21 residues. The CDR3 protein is CASSPTPGQGTPYSGANVLTF. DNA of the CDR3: TGTGCCAGCAGTCCTACACCGGGACAGGGAACTCCCTACTCTGGGGCCAACGTCCTGACTTTC.

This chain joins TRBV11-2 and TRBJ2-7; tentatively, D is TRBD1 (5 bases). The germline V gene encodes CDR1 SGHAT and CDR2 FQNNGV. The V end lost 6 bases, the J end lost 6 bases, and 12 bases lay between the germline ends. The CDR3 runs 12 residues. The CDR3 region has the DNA TGTGCCAGCAGGGACACCGTATCCGAGCAGTACTTC. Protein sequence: CASRDTVSEQYF.

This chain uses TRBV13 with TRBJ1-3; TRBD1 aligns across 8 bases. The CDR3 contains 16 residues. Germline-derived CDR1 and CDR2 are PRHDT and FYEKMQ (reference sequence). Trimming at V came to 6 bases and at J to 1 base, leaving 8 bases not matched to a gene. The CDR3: CASRAYGQGSGNTIYF. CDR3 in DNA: TGTGCCAGCAGGGCTTACGGACAGGGATCTGGAAACACCATATATTTT.

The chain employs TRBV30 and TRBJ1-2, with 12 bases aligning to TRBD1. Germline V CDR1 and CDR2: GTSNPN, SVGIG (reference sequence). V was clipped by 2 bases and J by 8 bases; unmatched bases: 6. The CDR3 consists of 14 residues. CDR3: CAWSRGGQGAGYTF. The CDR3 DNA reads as TGTGCCTGGAGTAGAGGGGGACAGGGGGCGGGCTACACCTTC.

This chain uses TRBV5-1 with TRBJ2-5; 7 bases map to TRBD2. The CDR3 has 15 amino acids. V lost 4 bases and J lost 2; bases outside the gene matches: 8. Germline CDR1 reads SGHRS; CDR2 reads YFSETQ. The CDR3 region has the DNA TGCGCCAGCAGCGGGGACCCGGGAGGTCAAGAGACCCAGTACTTC. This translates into CASSGDPGGQETQYF.

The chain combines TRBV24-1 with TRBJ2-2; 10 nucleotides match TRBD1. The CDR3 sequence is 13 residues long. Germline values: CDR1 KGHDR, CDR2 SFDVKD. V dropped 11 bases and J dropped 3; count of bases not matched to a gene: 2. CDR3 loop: CARGQGHTGELFF. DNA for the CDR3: TGTGCCAGGGGACAGGGGCACACCGGGGAGCTGTTTTTT.

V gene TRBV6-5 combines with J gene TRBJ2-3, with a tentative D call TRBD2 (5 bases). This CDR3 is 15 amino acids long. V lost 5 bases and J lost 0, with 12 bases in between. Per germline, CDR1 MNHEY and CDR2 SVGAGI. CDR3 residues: CASSPTTGSTDTQYF. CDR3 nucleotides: TGTGCCAGCAGTCCGACGACGGGGAGCACAGATACGCAGTATTTT.

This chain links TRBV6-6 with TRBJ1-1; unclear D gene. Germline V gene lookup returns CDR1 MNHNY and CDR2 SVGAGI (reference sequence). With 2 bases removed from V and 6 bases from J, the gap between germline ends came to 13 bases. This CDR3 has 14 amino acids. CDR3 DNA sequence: TGTGCCAGCAGTTACCATTCCCCCCAAGCTGAAGCTTTCTTT. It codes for CASSYHSPQAEAFF.

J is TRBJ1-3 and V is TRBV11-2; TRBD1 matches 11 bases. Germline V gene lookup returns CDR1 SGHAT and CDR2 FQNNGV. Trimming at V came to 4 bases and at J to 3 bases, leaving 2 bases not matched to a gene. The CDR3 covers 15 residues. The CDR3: CASSWTGGSGNTIYF. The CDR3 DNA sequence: TGTGCCAGCAGCTGGACAGGGGGCAGTGGAAACACCATATATTTT.

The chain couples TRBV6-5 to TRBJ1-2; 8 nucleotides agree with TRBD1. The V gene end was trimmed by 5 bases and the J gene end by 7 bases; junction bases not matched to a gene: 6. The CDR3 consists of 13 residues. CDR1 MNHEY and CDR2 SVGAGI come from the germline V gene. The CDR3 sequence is CASSPDRVGGYTF. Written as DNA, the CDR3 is TGTGCCAGCAGTCCGGACAGGGTGGGTGGCTACACCTTC.

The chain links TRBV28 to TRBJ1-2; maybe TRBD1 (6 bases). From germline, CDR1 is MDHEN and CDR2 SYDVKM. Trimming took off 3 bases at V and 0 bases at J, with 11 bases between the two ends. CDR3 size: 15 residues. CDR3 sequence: CASSFRGLTNYGYTF. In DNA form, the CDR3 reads TGTGCCAGCAGTTTCAGGGGTCTAACTAACTATGGCTACACCTTC.

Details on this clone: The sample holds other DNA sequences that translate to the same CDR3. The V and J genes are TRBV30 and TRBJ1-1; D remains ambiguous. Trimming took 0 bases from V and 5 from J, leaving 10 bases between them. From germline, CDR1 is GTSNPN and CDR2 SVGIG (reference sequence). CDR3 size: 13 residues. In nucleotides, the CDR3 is TGTGCCTGGAGTGTAAGTCGGGGTACTGAAGCTTTCTTT. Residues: CAWSVSRGTEAFF.